The 15 T cell receptor beta chains given below trace back to one sample, sequenced in a study of T cells in Graves' hyperthyroidism and ophthalmopathy. Amplification of TCR beta CDR3 regions used RNA as the template. Carried out on the TCR CDR3, a first-round RT-PCR used the HTBI primer set. MiXCR, applied by TCRdb to the multiplex PCR reads, yields one record per CDR3 protein. This table holds under 400,000 distinct CDR3 sequences, about a sixth found once. Sequenced sample: blood. The receptors derive from a woman in her thirties or forties with Graves' ophthalmopathy.

The rearrangement links TRBV27 to TRBJ2-2, with TRBD2 identical over 13 bases. V dropped 3 bases and J dropped 2; count of bases not matched to a gene: 3. The CDR3 covers 17 residues. The V gene's germline CDR1 is MNHEY and CDR2 SMNVEV (reference sequence). CDR3 loop: CASSFTSGRANTGELFF. The CDR3 DNA reads TGTGCCAGCAGTTTTACTAGCGGGAGGGCCAACACCGGGGAGCTGTTTTTT.

This clonotype has a count of ten or more. The chain couples TRBV14 to TRBJ2-5; TRBD1 is a possible D gene (5 bases). The CDR3 loop spans 15 amino acids. CDR1 is SGHDN, CDR2 FVKESK, per germline. Trimming shortened V by 3 bases and J by 1 base, and 12 bases separated the two germline ends. The CDR3 coding sequence is TGTGCCAGCAGCCACTTGAGACAGATCCAAGAGACCCAGTACTTC. This encodes CASSHLRQIQETQYF.

This clonotype was detected ten times or more. V is TRBV6-1 and J is TRBJ1-5; no reliable D call. The V end was cut by 4 bases, the J end by 4 bases, with 8 bases between. The CDR3 contains 13 residues. Germline values: CDR1 MNHNS, CDR2 SASEGT. The CDR3 DNA is TGTGCCAGCAGTGCCACCGTAAATCAGCCCCAGCATTTT. This encodes CASSATVNQPQHF.

Turning to this clonotype: Just one base apart from a much larger clone, this may be a read error. The V call is TRBV4-1, the J call TRBJ2-5; D gene unclear. V lost 0 bases and J 4 bases, leaving 18 bases between the germline ends. The germline CDR1 and CDR2 sequences are MGHRA and YSYEKL. The CDR3 totals 17 residues. CDR3 coding DNA: TGCGCCAGCAGCCAAGATGGGCCTATCGGGCGACGAGAGACCCAGTACTTC. It codes for CASSQDGPIGRRETQYF.

The sample holds a few counts of this clonotype. This may be a read error: a much more frequent sequence differs by one nucleotide. DNA of the CDR3: TGCAGTGCTCAGGTCAGGGACGAGCAGTACTTC. Protein: CSAQVRDEQYF. The chain couples TRBV20-1 to TRBJ2-7, with TRBD1 as a possible D gene (5 bases). The V and J ends lost 5 bases and 5 bases respectively, with 10 bases between them. This CDR3 has 11 amino acids. Germline V gene lookup returns CDR1 DFQATT and CDR2 SNEGSKA (reference sequence).

This clonotype was counted ten times or more. V gene TRBV11-2 combines with J gene TRBJ1-2, with D unresolved. The length of the CDR3 is 14 residues. Trimming took 4 bases from V and 4 from J, leaving 13 bases between them. Germline V lookup: CDR1 SGHAT, CDR2 FQNNGV. Here the CDR3 reads CASSSDFGGYGYTF. The CDR3 DNA reads as TGTGCCAGCAGCTCGGACTTTGGAGGCTATGGCTACACCTTC.

For the CDR3, the DNA is TGTGCCAGCAGTGAGATCTTCCAAGAGACCCAGTACTTC. Protein: CASSEIFQETQYF. This chain joins TRBV6-1 and TRBJ2-5; D gene ambiguous. The V end lost 3 bases, the J end lost 1 base, and 6 bases lay between the germline ends. Germline CDR1 MNHNS, CDR2 SASEGT. This CDR3 comprises 13 residues.

The V and J genes are TRBV19 and TRBJ2-5; 9 bases line up with TRBD2. V lost 4 bases and J lost 6; bases outside the gene matches: 12. The CDR3 contains 16 residues. Germline lookup yields CDR1 LNHDA and CDR2 SQIVND (reference sequence). CDR3 nucleotide sequence: TGTGCCAGTAGTAGCACCGGGACTAGCCTCTCAAAGACCCAGTACTTC. This encodes CASSSTGTSLSKTQYF.

This clonotype was recorded at least ten times. The V gene is TRBV20-1, the J gene TRBJ1-2; D may be TRBD1 (5 bases). Per the germline V gene, CDR1 is DFQATT and CDR2 is SNEGSKA (reference sequence). The V and J ends lost 6 bases and 8 bases respectively, with 19 bases between them. The CDR3 runs 13 residues. CDR3 amino acids: CSALPGRVGGYTF. The CDR3 DNA follows: TGCAGTGCCCTGCCGGGACGCGTGGGAGGCTACACCTTC.

The chain has TRBV12-3 or TRBV12-4 and TRBJ2-3, with a possible D match to TRBD1 (5 bases). The V gene lost 0 bases and the J gene lost 5 bases, with 12 bases spanning the gap. CDR3 length: 15 residues. CDR3 residues: CASSLAGPRGDTQYF. CDR3 bases: TGTGCCAGCAGTTTAGCGGGGCCTCGCGGAGATACGCAGTATTTT.

In this sample, this clonotype turned up many times. The rearrangement joins TRBV28 to TRBJ1-5; unclear D gene. Germline lookup yields CDR1 MDHEN and CDR2 SYDVKM. V dropped 4 bases and J dropped 6 bases, with 13 bases sitting between them. The CDR3 contains 14 residues. CDR3 nucleotide sequence: TGTGCCAGCAGTTGGGTGGGCTCGGGTCAGCCCCAGCATTTT. Translating it yields CASSWVGSGQPQHF.

Ten or more counts support this clonotype. V and J are TRBV5-1 and TRBJ1-1; D is undetermined. V dropped 2 bases and J dropped 7 bases, with 15 bases sitting between them. The V gene's germline CDR1 is SGHRS and CDR2 YFSETQ. This CDR3 is 14 amino acids long. CDR3 amino acids: CASSLVPGPIEAFF. The CDR3 DNA sequence: TGCGCCAGCAGCTTAGTGCCCGGCCCTATTGAAGCTTTCTTT. Full variable domain (remainder filled in from reference TRBV5-1 and TRBJ1-1): KAGVTQTPRYLIKTRGQQVTLSCSPISGHRSVSWYQQTPGQGLQFLFEYFSETQRNKGNFPGRFSGRQFSNSRSEMNVSTLELGDSALYLCASSLVPGPIEAFFGQGTRLTVV.

This clonotype was seen ten or more times. The chain uses TRBV27 and TRBJ1-1; the D gene is possibly TRBD1 (6 bases). Per the germline V gene, CDR1 is MNHEY and CDR2 is SMNVEV (reference sequence). V was shortened by 3 bases and J by 3 bases, with 11 bases between the two germline ends. The CDR3 length is 14 residues. CDR3 region: CASSFGGVDTEAFF. CDR3 coding DNA: TGTGCCAGCAGTTTTGGGGGCGTGGACACTGAAGCTTTCTTT.

This clonotype was counted ten times or more. The V call is TRBV27, the J call TRBJ1-2; 8 bases are a match to TRBD1. Unmatched junction bases numbered 6, after V lost 3 bases and J lost 6 bases. The CDR3 covers 14 residues. Looked up from germline, CDR1 is MNHEY and CDR2 is SMNVEV (reference sequence). CDR3 in DNA: TGTGCCAGCAGTTTCCTGACAGGGGAGGATGGCTACACCTTC. Protein: CASSFLTGEDGYTF.

The sample holds many counts of this clonotype. V and J are TRBV6-1 and TRBJ2-7; TRBD2 agrees at 7 bases. In germline, CDR1 is MNHNS, CDR2 SASEGT. The CDR3 is 15 residues long. V was pared by 2 bases and J by 2 bases, with 6 bases of the junction left unmatched. In nucleotides, the CDR3 is TGTGCCAGCAGTGAAACGAGCGGGACCACCTACGAGCAGTACTTC. Translating gives CASSETSGTTYEQYF.